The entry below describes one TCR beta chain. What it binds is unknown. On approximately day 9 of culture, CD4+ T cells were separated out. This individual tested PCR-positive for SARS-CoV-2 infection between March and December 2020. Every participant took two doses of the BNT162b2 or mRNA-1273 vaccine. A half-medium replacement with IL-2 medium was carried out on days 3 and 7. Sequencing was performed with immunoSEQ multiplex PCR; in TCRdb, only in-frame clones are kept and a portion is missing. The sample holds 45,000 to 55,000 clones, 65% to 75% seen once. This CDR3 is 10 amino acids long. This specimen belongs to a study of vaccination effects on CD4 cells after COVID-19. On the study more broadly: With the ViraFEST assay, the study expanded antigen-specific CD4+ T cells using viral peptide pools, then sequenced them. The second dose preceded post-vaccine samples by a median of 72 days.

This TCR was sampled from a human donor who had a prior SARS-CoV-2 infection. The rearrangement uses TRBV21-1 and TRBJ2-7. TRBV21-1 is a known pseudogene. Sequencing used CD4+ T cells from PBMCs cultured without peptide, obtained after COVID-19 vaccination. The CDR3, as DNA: TGTGCCAGCAGCCCCAGAGACCCTGACTTC. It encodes CASSPRDPDF.